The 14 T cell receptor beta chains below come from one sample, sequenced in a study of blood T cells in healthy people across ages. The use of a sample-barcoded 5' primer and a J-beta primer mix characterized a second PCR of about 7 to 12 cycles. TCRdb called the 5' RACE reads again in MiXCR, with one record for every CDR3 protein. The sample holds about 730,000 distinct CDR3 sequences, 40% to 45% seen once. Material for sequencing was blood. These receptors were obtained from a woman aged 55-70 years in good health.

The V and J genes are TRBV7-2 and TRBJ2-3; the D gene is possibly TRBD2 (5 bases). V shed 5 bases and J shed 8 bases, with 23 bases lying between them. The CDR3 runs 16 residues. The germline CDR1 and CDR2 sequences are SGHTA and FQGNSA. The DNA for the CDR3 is TGTGCCAGCAGCCGAAGCGGACGAAGGGCGCCCGGTACGCAGTATTTT. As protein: CASSRSGRRAPGTQYF.

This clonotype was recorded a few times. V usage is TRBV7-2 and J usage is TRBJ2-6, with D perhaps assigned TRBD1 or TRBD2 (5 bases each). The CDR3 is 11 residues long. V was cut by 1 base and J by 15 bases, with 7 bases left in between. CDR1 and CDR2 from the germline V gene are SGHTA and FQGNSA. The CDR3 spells CASSLDGTLTF. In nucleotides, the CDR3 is TGTGCCAGCAGCTTAGACGGGACCCTGACTTTC.

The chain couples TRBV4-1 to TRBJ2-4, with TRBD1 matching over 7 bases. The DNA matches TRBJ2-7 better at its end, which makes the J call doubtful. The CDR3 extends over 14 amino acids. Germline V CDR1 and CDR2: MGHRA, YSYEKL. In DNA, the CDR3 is TGCGCCAGCAGCCCCCGAAGGACAGGTTACGAGCAGTACTTC. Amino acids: CASSPRRTGYEQYF.

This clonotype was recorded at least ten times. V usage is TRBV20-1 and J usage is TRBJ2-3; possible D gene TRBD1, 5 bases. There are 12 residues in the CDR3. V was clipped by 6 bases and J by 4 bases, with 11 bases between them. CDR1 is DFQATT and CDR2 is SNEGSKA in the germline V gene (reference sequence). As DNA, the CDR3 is TGCAGTGCCGGTACAGGCGCAGATACGCAGTATTTT. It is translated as CSAGTGADTQYF.

CDR3 residues: CASSQDLGRGHGYTF. CDR3 bases: TGTGCCAGCAGCCAAGATCTAGGCAGGGGCCATGGCTACACCTTC. The chain combines TRBV4-2 with TRBJ1-2, with a weak D call TRBD1 (6 bases). The CDR3 is 15 residues long. Germline assignment: CDR1 LGHNA and CDR2 YNFKEQ. The V and J ends lost 0 bases and 6 bases respectively, with 14 bases between them.

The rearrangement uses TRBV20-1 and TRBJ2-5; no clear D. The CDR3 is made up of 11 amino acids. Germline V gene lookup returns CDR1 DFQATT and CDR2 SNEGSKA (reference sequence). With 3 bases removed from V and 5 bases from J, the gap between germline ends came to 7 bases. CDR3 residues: CSASSSETQYF. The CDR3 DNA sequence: TGCAGTGCTAGTTCGTCCGAGACCCAGTACTTC.

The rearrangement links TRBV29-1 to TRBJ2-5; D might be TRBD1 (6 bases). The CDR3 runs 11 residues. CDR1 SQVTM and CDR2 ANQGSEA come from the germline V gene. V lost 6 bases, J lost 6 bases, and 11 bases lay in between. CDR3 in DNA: TGCAGCGTATGGGACATGAAGACCCAGTACTTC. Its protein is CSVWDMKTQYF.

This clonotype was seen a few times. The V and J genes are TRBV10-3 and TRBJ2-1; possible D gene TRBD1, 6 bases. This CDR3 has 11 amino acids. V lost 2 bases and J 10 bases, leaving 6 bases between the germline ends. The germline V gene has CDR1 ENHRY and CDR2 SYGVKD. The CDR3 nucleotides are TGTGCCATCAGTGAGCAGGGGGAGCAGTTCTTC. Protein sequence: CAISEQGEQFF.

The CDR3 here is CASTWSSVSEAFF. The CDR3 DNA follows: TGTGCCAGCACCTGGAGCAGCGTTTCTGAAGCTTTCTTT. The rearrangement joins TRBV21-1 to TRBJ1-1. TRBV21-1 is noted as a pseudogene. The CDR3 sequence is 13 residues long.

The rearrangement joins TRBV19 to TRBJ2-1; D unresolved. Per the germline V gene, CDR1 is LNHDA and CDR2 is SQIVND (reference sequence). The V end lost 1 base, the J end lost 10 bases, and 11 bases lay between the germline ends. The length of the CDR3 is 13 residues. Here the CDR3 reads CASSIGEVREQFF. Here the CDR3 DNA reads TGTGCCAGTAGTATAGGTGAGGTTCGGGAGCAGTTCTTC.

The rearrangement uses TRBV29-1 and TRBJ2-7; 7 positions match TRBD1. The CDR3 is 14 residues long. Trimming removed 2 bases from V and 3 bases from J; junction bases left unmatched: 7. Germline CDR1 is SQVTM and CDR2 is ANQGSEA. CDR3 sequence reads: CSVETTGDLYEQYF. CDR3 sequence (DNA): TGCAGCGTTGAAACAACAGGGGACCTCTACGAGCAGTACTTC.

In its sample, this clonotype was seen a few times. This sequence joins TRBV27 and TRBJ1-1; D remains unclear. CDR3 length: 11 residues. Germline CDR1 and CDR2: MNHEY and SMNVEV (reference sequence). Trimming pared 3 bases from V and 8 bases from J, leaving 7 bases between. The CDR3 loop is CASSFGREAFF. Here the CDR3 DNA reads TGTGCCAGCAGTTTCGGTAGAGAAGCTTTCTTT.

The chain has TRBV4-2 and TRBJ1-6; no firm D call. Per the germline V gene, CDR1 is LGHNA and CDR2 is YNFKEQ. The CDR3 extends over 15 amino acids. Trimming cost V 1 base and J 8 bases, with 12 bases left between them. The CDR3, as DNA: TGTGCCAGCAGCCAAGCTGAGGAGAGGGATTCACCCCTCCACTTT. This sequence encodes CASSQAEERDSPLHF.

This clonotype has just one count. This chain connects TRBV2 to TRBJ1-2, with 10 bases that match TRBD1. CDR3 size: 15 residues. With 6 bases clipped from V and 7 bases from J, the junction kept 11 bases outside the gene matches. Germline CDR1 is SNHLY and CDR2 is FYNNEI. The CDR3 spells CASSPGGTGDSGYTF. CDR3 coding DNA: TGTGCCAGCAGCCCCGGGGGGACAGGGGATTCTGGCTACACCTTC.